This entry lists 10 T cell receptor beta chains sequenced from one sample in a study of blood T cell repertoires in COVID-19. Clones were sequenced by immunoSEQ multiplex PCR, and TCRdb holds only the in-frame ones, with some missing. The table lists fewer than 250,000 clones, around 81% of them singletons. Source material: peripheral blood. Source of these receptors: a woman aged 55-69 years with active or convalescent COVID-19.

In this sample, this clone turned up once. This chain connects TRBV10-2 to TRBJ2-3, with 10 positions matching TRBD2. This CDR3 has 15 amino acids. Per the germline V gene, CDR1 is WSHSY and CDR2 is SAAADI. The trim removed 7 bases at V and 0 bases at J, leaving 4 bases unmatched. The CDR3 is CASTETSGSTDTQYF. CDR3 sequence (DNA): TGCGCCAGCACCGAGACTAGCGGGAGCACAGATACGCAGTATTTT.

The chain uses TRBV12-3 or TRBV12-4 and TRBJ2-7, with D possibly matching TRBD1 (6 bases). V lost 8 bases to trimming and J lost 2 bases, with 10 bases between them. This CDR3 region has 12 residues. The CDR3 DNA reads TGTGCCAGCCGGCCAGGGGCCTACGAGCAGTACGTC. This translates into CASRPGAYEQYV.

This clone was picked up one time. The same CDR3 arises from other DNA sequences in this sample as well. The rearrangement uses TRBV19 and TRBJ2-7; D may be TRBD2 (7 bases). CDR1 is LNHDA and CDR2 is SQIVND in the germline V gene (reference sequence). V was trimmed by 1 base and J by 4 bases, leaving 11 bases between them. The CDR3 spans 14 residues. The CDR3 here is CASSIAGRGYEQYF. As DNA, the CDR3 is TGTGCCAGTAGTATAGCGGGGAGGGGGTACGAGCAGTACTTC.

The genes are TRBV15 and TRBJ1-1, with 8 positions matching TRBD1. The V gene's germline CDR1 is LNHNV and CDR2 YYDKDF (reference sequence). The CDR3 is 15 amino acids. Trimming cost V 3 bases and J 2 bases; bases outside gene matches: 5. In nucleotides, the CDR3 is TGTGCCACCAGCAGGCTGGACAGGGCTAACACTGAAGCTTTCTTT. Protein sequence: CATSRLDRANTEAFF.

This clone was observed at least ten times. The junction departs from germline at one end; a sequencing error may be responsible. This chain's CDR3 is CASSQQDYAPVMIF. The DNA for the CDR3 is TGCGCCAGCAGCCAACAGGACTACGCTCCAGTGATGATCTTC. This chain connects TRBV4-1 to TRBJ2-1; possible D gene TRBD2, 6 bases. Germline values: CDR1 MGHRA, CDR2 YSYEKL. This CDR3 contains 14 residues.

The chain has TRBV15 and TRBJ2-2; TRBD2 agrees at 9 bases. The CDR3 loop spans 17 amino acids. Germline CDR1 and CDR2: LNHNV and YYDKDF (reference sequence). V dropped 5 bases and J dropped 4; count of bases not matched to a gene: 11. The DNA of the CDR3 is TGTGCCACCAGCCCCGGGGAAATAGCGGGGGCCACCGGGGAGCTGTTTTTT. Residues: CATSPGEIAGATGELFF.

CDR3 sequence reads: CASRDTRSGANVLTF. DNA of the CDR3: TGCGCCAGCCGGGACACCCGCTCTGGGGCCAACGTCCTGACTTTC. This rearrangement joins TRBV5-1 to TRBJ2-6, with D perhaps TRBD1 (6 bases). Trimming took 7 bases from V and 0 from J, leaving 11 bases between them. Germline V gene data show CDR1 as SGHRS and CDR2 as YFSETQ. The CDR3 has 15 residues.

The rearrangement links TRBV5-1 to TRBJ1-4; 7 nucleotides align to TRBD1. The CDR3 has 14 amino acids. V lost 4 bases and J lost 6; bases outside the gene matches: 6. CDR1 is SGHRS, CDR2 YFSETQ, per germline. The CDR3 loop is CASSIRGRDEKLFF. The CDR3 DNA is TGCGCCAGCAGCATAAGGGGGCGCGATGAAAAACTGTTTTTT.

The chain carries TRBV9 and TRBJ2-3; TRBD1 is a possible D gene (5 bases). The V gene lost 1 base and the J gene lost 4 bases, with 10 bases spanning the gap. Germline lookup yields CDR1 SGDLS and CDR2 YYNGEE. The CDR3 length is 14 residues. The DNA for the CDR3 is TGTGCCAGCAGCGTAAAAGGGGCACCAGATACGCAGTATTTT. Its protein is CASSVKGAPDTQYF.

The sample holds a few counts of this clone. The rearrangement uses TRBV30 and TRBJ1-4; 9 positions agree with TRBD1. Trimming removed 4 bases from V and 10 bases from J; junction bases left unmatched: 7. The germline V gene has CDR1 GTSNPN and CDR2 SVGIG (reference sequence). The CDR3 is 13 amino acids. The CDR3 reads CAWNRGQGRKLFF. CDR3 sequence (DNA): TGTGCCTGGAATAGGGGACAGGGAAGAAAACTGTTTTTT.